The next 17 T cell receptor beta chains were all read from a single sample in a study of T cell changes during pregnancy in multiple sclerosis. Sequencing used immunoSEQ multiplex PCR; TCRdb keeps in-frame clones, though not all of them. The table lists about 34,000 clones, roughly 90% of them singletons. Sequencing used CD8+ T cells from peripheral blood mononuclear cells, obtained in the third trimester of pregnancy. The origin of the receptors is a female donor with multiple sclerosis, enrolled in a pregnancy study.

This clone occurred once. The genes are TRBV7-3 and TRBJ2-5; TRBD2 might be the D (7 bases). CDR1 is SGHTA, CDR2 FQGTGA, per germline. The V and J ends lost 2 bases and 1 base respectively, with 11 bases between them. The CDR3 runs to 15 residues. The CDR3 protein is CASSLLGGAQETQYF. In nucleotides, the CDR3 is TGTGCCAGCAGCTTATTGGGGGGGGCCCAAGAGACCCAGTACTTC. The full variable domain, rest sourced from reference TRBV7-3 and TRBJ2-5, is GAGVSQTPSNKVTEKGKYVELRCDPISGHTALYWYRQSLGQGPEFLIYFQGTGAADDSGLPNDRFFAVRPEGSVSTLKIQRTERGDSAVYLCASSLLGGAQETQYFGPGTRLLVL.

This clone was recorded once. V and J are TRBV7-9 and TRBJ1-2; TRBD1 matches 10 bases. After removal of 5 bases from V and 4 bases from J, the junction contained 16 bases not matched to a gene. The CDR3 consists of 18 residues. The germline CDR1 and CDR2 sequences are SEHNR and FQNEAQ (reference sequence). In DNA, the CDR3 is TGTGCCAGCAGCCCATCCGGGCCGGGACAGGGGTTCCTCTATGGCTACACCTTC. Encoded protein: CASSPSGPGQGFLYGYTF.

This chain uses TRBV4-2 with TRBJ2-1, with 7 bases aligning to TRBD1. CDR1 is LGHNA, CDR2 YNFKEQ, per germline. Losses at the gene ends were 0 bases for V and 9 bases for J; bases not matched to a gene: 8. CDR3 size: 15 residues. The CDR3 coding sequence is TGTGCCAGCAGCCAAGAGGGGGACAGAGTAAGTGAGCAGTTCTTC. Translation gives CASSQEGDRVSEQFF.

This chain links TRBV7-6 with TRBJ2-2; a weak D match, TRBD2 (7 bases). Germline V gene data show CDR1 as SGHVS and CDR2 as FNYEAQ. V lost 1 base and J lost 0, with 9 bases in between. This CDR3 contains 16 residues. CDR3 amino acids: CASSLEGGSNTGELFF. Here the CDR3 DNA reads TGTGCCAGCAGCTTAGAGGGGGGGTCGAACACCGGGGAGCTGTTTTTT.

This rearrangement joins TRBV7-9 to TRBJ2-1, with 7 bases fitting TRBD1. The CDR3 has 14 residues. Germline trimming cut 7 bases from V and 5 bases from J; bases unmatched to any gene: 8. The germline gives CDR1 SEHNR, CDR2 FQNEAQ (reference sequence). The CDR3 is CASTDRDSDNEQFF. In nucleotides, the CDR3 is TGTGCCAGCACCGACCGGGACAGTGACAATGAGCAGTTCTTC.

A few counts support this clone. The J gene is TRBJ2-7, the V gene TRBV10-3, with 10 nucleotides matching TRBD1. CDR1 and CDR2 from the germline V gene are ENHRY and SYGVKD. The CDR3 covers 12 residues. With V trimmed by 10 bases and J by 2 bases, 2 bases remained unmatched. The DNA of the CDR3 is TGTGCCACCGGACAGGGGGCCTACGAGCAGTACTTC. Translation gives CATGQGAYEQYF.

The rearrangement uses TRBV7-9 and TRBJ1-1; no clear D gene. Germline V gene lookup returns CDR1 SEHNR and CDR2 FQNEAQ (reference sequence). The length of the CDR3 is 16 residues. Between the trimmed V and J ends, which lost 6 bases and 4 bases, there was a span of 21 bases. The CDR3 is CASSLAWQYYTTEAFF. The CDR3 coding sequence is TGTGCCAGCAGTCTAGCGTGGCAGTATTACACCACTGAAGCTTTCTTT.

The gene calls are TRBV10-3 and TRBJ2-2, with 11 bases identical to TRBD1. Trimming at V came to 7 bases and at J to 6 bases, leaving 4 bases not matched to a gene. The CDR3 runs to 14 residues. Germline assignment: CDR1 ENHRY and CDR2 SYGVKD. The CDR3 loop reads CAIMGQGVSGELFF. The CDR3, as DNA: TGTGCCATCATGGGACAGGGGGTATCCGGGGAGCTGTTTTTT.

The chain joins TRBV4-3 to TRBJ2-1, with TRBD1 identical over 9 bases. The CDR3 contains 15 residues. Germline lookup yields CDR1 LGHNA and CDR2 YSLEER. V shed 0 bases and J 8 bases; nucleotides not matched to a gene: 5. CDR3 DNA: TGCGCCAGCAGCCAAGATTGGGGACAGGGCTATGAGCAGTTCTTC. This translates into CASSQDWGQGYEQFF.

This sequence joins TRBV9 and TRBJ2-6, with 11 bases fitting TRBD1. Germline V gene data show CDR1 as SGDLS and CDR2 as YYNGEE. This CDR3 region has 18 residues. J was trimmed by 2 bases and V by 4 bases; bases with no gene match: 8. This CDR3 is CASSKDRTGGPGANVLTF. The CDR3 nucleotides are TGTGCCAGCAGCAAAGATAGGACAGGGGGCCCTGGGGCCAACGTCCTGACTTTC. The full variable domain, its missing parts supplied by reference TRBV9 and TRBJ2-6, is DSGVTQTPKHLITATGQRVTLRCSPRSGDLSVYWYQQSLDQGLQFLIQYYNGEERAKGNILERFSAQQFPDLHSELNLSSLELGDSALYFCASSKDRTGGPGANVLTFGAGSRLTVL.

The chain combines TRBV19 with TRBJ1-2, with TRBD1 as a possible D gene (5 bases). The V gene lost 7 bases and the J gene lost 8 bases, with 23 bases spanning the gap. This CDR3 is 15 amino acids long. Germline CDR1 and CDR2: LNHDA and SQIVND (reference sequence). Here the CDR3 reads CASTLTRPQASGYTF. As DNA, the CDR3 is TGTGCCAGTACCCTCACACGCCCACAGGCTTCGGGCTACACCTTC.

The chain is built from TRBV7-9 and TRBJ2-1; D unclear. The CDR3 spans 15 residues. V was cut by 5 bases and J by 6 bases, with 17 bases left in between. The germline gives CDR1 SEHNR, CDR2 FQNEAQ (reference sequence). In DNA form, the CDR3 reads TGTGCCAGCAGCACTTACGGAGCGATCCGCAATGAGCAGTTCTTC. Translated, it gives CASSTYGAIRNEQFF.

V usage is TRBV13 and J usage is TRBJ2-5, with a tentative D call TRBD2 (5 bases). The length of the CDR3 is 13 residues. Trimming took 6 bases from V and 9 from J, leaving 17 bases between them. The germline CDR1 and CDR2 sequences are PRHDT and FYEKMQ (reference sequence). Here the CDR3 DNA reads TGTGCCAGCAGTTGGACTCCCGCCGAGGCCCAGTACTTC. Translated, it gives CASSWTPAEAQYF.

The genes are TRBV27 and TRBJ1-2; a weak D match, TRBD1 (5 bases). The V gene's germline CDR1 is MNHEY and CDR2 SMNVEV (reference sequence). The CDR3 runs to 14 residues. V was trimmed by 0 bases and J by 8 bases, leaving 13 bases between them. The CDR3 DNA follows: TGTGCCAGCAGTTTATCTAGTCCCCAGGGCGGCTACACCTTC. This codes for CASSLSSPQGGYTF.

To note about this clone: Other DNA sequences within the sample encode an identical CDR3. The chain links TRBV11-2 to TRBJ2-7, with 8 nucleotides matching TRBD1. The CDR3 has 14 amino acids. Per germline, CDR1 SGHAT and CDR2 FQNNGV. The V gene end was trimmed by 1 base and the J gene end by 2 bases; junction bases not matched to a gene: 1. Here the CDR3 DNA reads TGTGCCAGCAGCTTAGGGACAGGGACCTACGAGCAGTACTTC. It yields the protein CASSLGTGTYEQYF.

The chain is built from TRBV5-8 and TRBJ2-1; TRBD2 agrees at 9 bases. V lost 7 bases and J lost 4; bases outside the gene matches: 6. The germline V gene encodes CDR1 SGHTS and CDR2 YDEGEE. CDR3 length equals 14 residues. This CDR3 is CASRVLAGYNEQFF. CDR3 nucleotide sequence: TGTGCCAGCCGCGTGCTAGCGGGGTACAATGAGCAGTTCTTC.

The CDR3 DNA follows: TGTGCCAGCAGCTTAGTAGGGGACTCCAACACCATATATTTT. Translation gives CASSLVGDSNTIYF. The chain carries TRBV7-6 and TRBJ1-3; D might be TRBD1 (5 bases). This CDR3 region has 14 residues. V was cut by 1 base and J by 7 bases, with 11 bases left in between. Germline V gene data show CDR1 as SGHVS and CDR2 as FNYEAQ.